The TCR beta chain described here comes from a study of CD8 T cells in Susac syndrome (dated by TCRdb to the late 2010s). Regarding the research as a whole: Whether CD8+ T cell activation and differentiation in Susac syndrome was antigen driven was tested using repertoire sequencing. The clonality of the CD8+ T cell repertoire was compared across approximately twelve healthy donors, some 14 Susac syndrome patients and around 15 multiple sclerosis patients.

RNA was extracted using the RNeasy kit, and about 0.45 to 1 microgram was reverse transcribed with random hexamers. The immunoSEQ multiplex PCR assay, covering 54 Vbeta and 13 Jbeta segments, was used to amplify TCR beta CDR3 regions. Bias from PCR amplification was corrected by using a synthetic template baseline for primer optimization and for computational correction. On the study's bioinformatics: Reads were assigned to V, D and J genes according to IMGT and analyzed in immunoSEQ Analyzer, with only productive sequences retained. Clonality was computed as one minus Shannon entropy normalized by log2 of the number of productive unique sequences. For each patient and control, public and private clones were evaluated within the 100 most prevalent clones. Clones were defined as Susac-specific if absent from the healthy and MS cohorts, from around 1,000 published viral clones and from other ImmuneACCESS disease sequences. The raw public reads went through TCRdb reprocessing: fastp at Q25, MiXCR clone calling, in-frame beta chains kept. Rows with one shared CDR3 protein collapse into an entry with the most common genes and DNA. The V and J calls follow TCRdb's processing rather than the paper's. In all, the sample holds approximately 110,000 distinct CDR3 sequences, and roughly 93% of those were seen once. The ten biggest clones cover roughly 0.3% of the sample.

High-throughput TCR beta sequencing profiled peripheral blood CD8+ and CD4+ T cells from healthy donors, Susac syndrome patients and multiple sclerosis patients. Treatment-naive patients with stable or active relapsing-remitting disease fulfilling revised McDonald criteria were used as multiple sclerosis controls. CD8+ TEMRA cells were enriched by FACS, while bulk CD8+ and CD4+ T cells were purified by magnetic negative isolation. Blood was collected in EDTA tubes and processed within 24 hours, with PBMCs isolated through density gradient centrifugation. PBMCs destined for TCR sequencing were cryopreserved in liquid nitrogen and later thawed in a 37 °C water bath. Purity of sorted or isolated CD4+, CD8+ and CD8+ TEMRA cells was at least 90%. Here is what the overall study found, with its caveats: The study acknowledged that relatively few individuals were included in the TCR sequencing and HLA analysis.

CDR1 and CDR2, looked up from the germline V gene, are SGHDN and FVKESK. The CDR3 covers 18 residues, taking in both the cysteine and the phenylalanine. CDR3 DNA only is kept here, 54 bases in frame from base 1. Germline trimming amounts to 2 bases on V and 5 bases on J, with 16 as the count of junction bases outside the gene matches. A word on this clonotype: There is no known antigen for this receptor. Nothing much larger sits one base from this clone, and base qualities are not available.

The sequence links TRBV14 to TRBJ2-5, with 8 junctional bases fitting TRBD2. The receptor's source is a human donor with multiple sclerosis. Source material: CD8+ T cells from PBMCs. The CDR3 sequence is CASSQTWGGLADRETQYF. The DNA sequence reads TGTGCCAGCAGCCAAACCTGGGGAGGACTAGCAGACAGGGAGACCCAGTACTTC.